Below, 11 T cell receptor beta chains from the same sample are listed, as sequenced in a study of blood T cell repertoires in COVID-19. The assay was immunoSEQ multiplex PCR, and TCRdb's table has in-frame clones only and misses some. The table shows hundreds of thousands of clones, with approximately 90% occurring only once. The source material was peripheral blood. The receptors shown here come from a woman under 40 with active or convalescent COVID-19.

The CDR3 DNA sequence: TGTGCCAGCAGCGATCGACAGGGCCACTCCTACGAGCAGTACTTC. Amino acid sequence: CASSDRQGHSYEQYF. The rearrangement uses TRBV7-2 and TRBJ2-7, with 7 positions matching TRBD1. The CDR3 extends over 15 amino acids. Trimming at V came to 5 bases and at J to 0 bases, leaving 7 bases not matched to a gene. The germline V gene encodes CDR1 SGHTA and CDR2 FQGNSA.

The rearrangement uses TRBV10-1 and TRBJ2-7; TRBD1 aligns across 9 bases. Germline assignment: CDR1 WNHNN and CDR2 SYGVQD (reference sequence). The length of the CDR3 is 16 residues. The V segment lost 3 bases and the J segment 2 bases; nucleotides outside the gene matches: 8. CDR3 nucleotides: TGCGCCAGCAGTGATACCGGGACAGGGAATCCCTACGAGCAGTACTTC. It encodes CASSDTGTGNPYEQYF.

In this sample, this clone turned up once. The chain couples TRBV19 to TRBJ2-3; D possibly corresponds to TRBD1 (6 bases). This CDR3 region has 14 residues. Germline CDR1 and CDR2: LNHDA and SQIVND (reference sequence). Trimming left V 2 bases short and J 6 bases short, with 12 bases between. CDR3 DNA: TGTGCCAGTAGTATAACAACAGGGTTGGATACGCAGTATTTT. It is translated as CASSITTGLDTQYF.

The J gene is TRBJ1-5, the V gene TRBV12-3 or TRBV12-4; unclear D gene. The CDR3 spans 12 residues. Trimming shortened V by 10 bases and J by 9 bases, and 16 bases separated the two germline ends. The CDR3 DNA reads TGTGCCACCATCCTCGGTGTTGGGCCCCAGCATTTT. Translation: CATILGVGPQHF.

V gene TRBV5-4 combines with J gene TRBJ2-2; 14 nucleotides match TRBD2. Trimming cost V 4 bases and J 5 bases; bases outside gene matches: 7. The CDR3 runs to 17 residues. Germline V lookup: CDR1 SGHNT, CDR2 YYREEE (reference sequence). CDR3 nucleotide sequence: TGTGCCAGCAGCCACGCGACTAGCGGGAGGGATACCGGGGAGCTGTTTTTT. This gives the protein CASSHATSGRDTGELFF.

This rearrangement joins TRBV12-3 or TRBV12-4 to TRBJ2-5, with TRBD2 matching over 7 bases. The CDR3 spans 13 residues. J lost 3 bases, V lost 6 bases, and 4 bases had no gene match. The CDR3 here is CASRRTSEETQYF. The CDR3 bases are TGTGCCAGCAGACGTACTAGCGAAGAGACCCAGTACTTC.

The CDR3 DNA reads as TGTGCCAGCGGGGCAGAAAACACAGATACGCAGTATTTT. Translated, it gives CASGAENTDTQYF. The chain employs TRBV7-9 and TRBJ2-3; a weak D match, TRBD1 (5 bases). V gave up 8 bases and J gave up 2 bases, with 11 bases separating them. Germline loops: CDR1 SEHNR, CDR2 FQNEAQ (reference sequence). CDR3 length: 13 residues.

The chain recombines TRBV28 with TRBJ1-5, with 7 bases identical to TRBD1. The CDR3 length is 16 residues. V was clipped by 6 bases and J by 4 bases; unmatched bases: 12. CDR1 is MDHEN and CDR2 is SYDVKM in the germline V gene. The chain's CDR3 is CASSPAENRGNQPQHF. Here the CDR3 DNA reads TGTGCCAGCAGCCCTGCCGAAAACAGGGGTAATCAGCCCCAGCATTTT. The full variable domain, completed using reference TRBV28 and TRBJ1-5, is DVKVTQSSRYLVKRTGEKVFLECVQDMDHENMFWYRQDPGLGLRLIYFSYDVKMKEKGDIPEGYSVSREKKERFSLILESASTNQTSMYLCASSPAENRGNQPQHFGDGTRLSIL.

V and J are TRBV11-2 and TRBJ1-2, with 9 bases lining up with TRBD1. CDR1 is SGHAT, CDR2 FQNNGV, per germline. CDR3 length: 15 amino acids. The J segment lost 3 bases and the V segment lost 5 bases, leaving 7 bases of the junction unmatched. The CDR3 DNA is TGTGCCAGCAGCCCAGGGACAGGGTGGGACTATGGCTACACCTTC. This sequence encodes CASSPGTGWDYGYTF.

This chain joins TRBV3-1 (or the pseudogene TRBV3-2) and TRBJ2-2; no clear D. The CDR3 sequence is 11 residues long. Trimming removed 5 bases from V and 6 bases from J, with 4 bases in between. CDR1 is LGHDT and CDR2 is YNNKEL in the germline V gene (reference sequence). In nucleotides, the CDR3 is TGTGCCAGCAGCTCAGCCGGGGAGCTGTTTTTT. Residues: CASSSAGELFF.

V gene TRBV19 combines with J gene TRBJ2-2; D uncertain. Germline V lookup: CDR1 LNHDA, CDR2 SQIVND (reference sequence). The germline V and J ends were trimmed by 3 bases and 0 bases, with 8 bases remaining between them. The length of the CDR3 is 15 residues. DNA of the CDR3: TGTGCCAGTAGTATGGTGGCAGCGAACACCGGGGAGCTGTTTTTT. It translates to CASSMVAANTGELFF. The entire variable domain, with the rest obtained from reference TRBV19 and TRBJ2-2, is as follows: DGGITQSPKYLFRKEGQNVTLSCEQNLNHDAMYWYRQDPGQGLRLIYYSQIVNDFQKGDIAEGYSVSREKKESFPLTVTSAQKNPTAFYLCASSMVAANTGELFFGEGSRLTVL.